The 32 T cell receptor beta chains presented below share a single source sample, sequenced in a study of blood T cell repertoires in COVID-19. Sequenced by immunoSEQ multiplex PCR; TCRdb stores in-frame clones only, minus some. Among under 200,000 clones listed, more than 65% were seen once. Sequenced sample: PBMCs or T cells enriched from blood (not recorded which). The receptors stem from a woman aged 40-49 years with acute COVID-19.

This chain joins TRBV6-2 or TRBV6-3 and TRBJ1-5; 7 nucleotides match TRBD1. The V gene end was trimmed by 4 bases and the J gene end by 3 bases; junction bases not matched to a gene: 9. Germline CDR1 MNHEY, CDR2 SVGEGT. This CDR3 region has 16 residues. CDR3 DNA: TGTGCCAGCAGTTCTCACTCGACAGGGACCAATCAGCCCCAGCATTTT. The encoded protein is CASSSHSTGTNQPQHF.

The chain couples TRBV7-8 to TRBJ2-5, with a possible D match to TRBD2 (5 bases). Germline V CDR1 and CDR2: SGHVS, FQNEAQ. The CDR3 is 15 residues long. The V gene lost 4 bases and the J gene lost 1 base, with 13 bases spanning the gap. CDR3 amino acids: CASSSTIRGQETQYF. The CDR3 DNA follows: TGTGCCAGCAGCTCGACTATTCGGGGCCAAGAGACCCAGTACTTC.

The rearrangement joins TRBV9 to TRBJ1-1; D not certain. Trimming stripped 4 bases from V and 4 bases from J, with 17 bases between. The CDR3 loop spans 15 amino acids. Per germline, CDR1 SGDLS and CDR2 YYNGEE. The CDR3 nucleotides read TGTGCCAGCAGCACTCTCCAGGAGGTTGGCACTGAAGCTTTCTTT. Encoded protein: CASSTLQEVGTEAFF. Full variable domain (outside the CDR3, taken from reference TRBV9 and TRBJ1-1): DSGVTQTPKHLITATGQRVTLRCSPRSGDLSVYWYQQSLDQGLQFLIQYYNGEERAKGNILERFSAQQFPDLHSELNLSSLELGDSALYFCASSTLQEVGTEAFFGQGTRLTVV.

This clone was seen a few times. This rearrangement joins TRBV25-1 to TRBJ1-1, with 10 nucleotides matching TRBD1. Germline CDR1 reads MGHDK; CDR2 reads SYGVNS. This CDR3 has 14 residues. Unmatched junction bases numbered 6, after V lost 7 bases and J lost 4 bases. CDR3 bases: TGTGCCAGCACTCCGACAGGGGGCTTCACTGAAGCTTTCTTT. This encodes CASTPTGGFTEAFF. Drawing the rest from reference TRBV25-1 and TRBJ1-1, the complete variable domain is EADIYQTPRYLVIGTGKKITLECSQTMGHDKMYWYQQDPGMELHLIHYSYGVNSTEKGDLSSESTVSRIRTEHFPLTLESARPSHTSQYLCASTPTGGFTEAFFGQGTRLTVV.

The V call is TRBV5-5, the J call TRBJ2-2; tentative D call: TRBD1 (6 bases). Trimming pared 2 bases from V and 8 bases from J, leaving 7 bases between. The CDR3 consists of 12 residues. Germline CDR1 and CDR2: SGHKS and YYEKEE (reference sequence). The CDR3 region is CASSFGQGELFF. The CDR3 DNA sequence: TGTGCCAGCAGCTTTGGACAGGGGGAGCTGTTTTTT.

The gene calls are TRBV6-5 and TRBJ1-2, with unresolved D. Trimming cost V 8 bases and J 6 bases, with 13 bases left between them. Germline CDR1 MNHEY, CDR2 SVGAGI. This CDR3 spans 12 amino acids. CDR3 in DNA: TGTGCCAGCCGAGCTTATCGGGATGGCTACACCTTC. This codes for CASRAYRDGYTF.

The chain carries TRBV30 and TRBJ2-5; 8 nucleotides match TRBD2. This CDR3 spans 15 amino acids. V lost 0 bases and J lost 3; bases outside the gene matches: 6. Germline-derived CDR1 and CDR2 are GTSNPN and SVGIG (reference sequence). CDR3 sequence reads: CAWSVGLAGKETQYF. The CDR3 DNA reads TGTGCCTGGAGTGTAGGGCTAGCGGGTAAAGAGACCCAGTACTTC. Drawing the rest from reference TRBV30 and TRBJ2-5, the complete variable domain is SQTIHQWPATLVQPVGSPLSLECTVEGTSNPNLYWYRQAAGRGLQLLFYSVGIGQISSEVPQNLSASRPQDRQFILSSKKLLLSDSGFYLCAWSVGLAGKETQYFGPGTRLLVL.

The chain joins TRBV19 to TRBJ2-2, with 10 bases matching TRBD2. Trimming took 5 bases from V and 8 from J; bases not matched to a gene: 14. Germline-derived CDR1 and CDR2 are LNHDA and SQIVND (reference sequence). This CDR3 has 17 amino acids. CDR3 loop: CASSARGLAVGEGELFF. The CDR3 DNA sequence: TGTGCCAGTAGTGCCCGCGGACTAGCGGTTGGAGAAGGGGAGCTGTTTTTT.

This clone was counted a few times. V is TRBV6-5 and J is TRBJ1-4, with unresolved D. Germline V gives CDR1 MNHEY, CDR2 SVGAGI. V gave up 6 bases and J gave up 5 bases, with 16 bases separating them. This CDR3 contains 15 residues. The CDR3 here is CASSRNRLLNEKLFF. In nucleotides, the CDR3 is TGTGCCAGCAGCCGAAATAGACTTTTAAATGAAAAACTGTTTTTT.

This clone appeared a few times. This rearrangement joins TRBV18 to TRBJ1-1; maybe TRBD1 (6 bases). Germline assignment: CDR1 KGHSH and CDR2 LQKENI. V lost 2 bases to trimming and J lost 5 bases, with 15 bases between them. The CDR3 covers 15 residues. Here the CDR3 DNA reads TGTGCCAGCTCACCATCGACAGGCGGCGAAACTGAAGCTTTCTTT. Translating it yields CASSPSTGGETEAFF.

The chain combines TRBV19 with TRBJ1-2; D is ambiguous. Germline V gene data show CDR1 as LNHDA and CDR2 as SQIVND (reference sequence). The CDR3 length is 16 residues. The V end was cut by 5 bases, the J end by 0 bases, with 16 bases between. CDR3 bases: TGTGCCAGTAGTCCGACGTTGGGCAGTACTAACTATGGCTACACCTTC. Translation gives CASSPTLGSTNYGYTF.

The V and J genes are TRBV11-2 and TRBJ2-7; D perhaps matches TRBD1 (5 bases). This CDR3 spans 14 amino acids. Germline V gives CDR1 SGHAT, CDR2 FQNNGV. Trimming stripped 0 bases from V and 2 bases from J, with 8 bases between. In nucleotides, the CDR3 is TGTGCCAGCAGCTTAGAGGGGCAGACCTACGAGCAGTACGTC. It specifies CASSLEGQTYEQYV.

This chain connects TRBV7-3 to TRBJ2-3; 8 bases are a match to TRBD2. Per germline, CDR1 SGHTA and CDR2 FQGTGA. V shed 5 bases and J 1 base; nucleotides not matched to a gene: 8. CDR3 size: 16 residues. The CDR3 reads CASSVGAGGGTDTQYF. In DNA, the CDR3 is TGTGCCAGCAGCGTGGGTGCGGGAGGCGGCACAGATACGCAGTATTTT. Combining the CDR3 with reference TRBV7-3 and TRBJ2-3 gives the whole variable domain GAGVSQTPSNKVTEKGKYVELRCDPISGHTALYWYRQSLGQGPEFLIYFQGTGAADDSGLPNDRFFAVRPEGSVSTLKIQRTERGDSAVYLCASSVGAGGGTDTQYFGPGTRLTVL.

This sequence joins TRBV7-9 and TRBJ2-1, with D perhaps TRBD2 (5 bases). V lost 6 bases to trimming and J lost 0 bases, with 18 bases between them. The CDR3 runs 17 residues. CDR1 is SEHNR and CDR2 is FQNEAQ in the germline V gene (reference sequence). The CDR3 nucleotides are TGTGCCAGCAGTCGCGGGTCTAGCTTCAGCTCCTACAATGAGCAGTTCTTC. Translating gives CASSRGSSFSSYNEQFF.

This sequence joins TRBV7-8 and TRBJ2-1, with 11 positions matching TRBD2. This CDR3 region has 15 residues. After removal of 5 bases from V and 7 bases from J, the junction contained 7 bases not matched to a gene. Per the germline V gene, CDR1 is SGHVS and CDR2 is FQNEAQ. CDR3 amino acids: CASSLRLAGMNEQFF. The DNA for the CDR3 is TGTGCCAGCAGCCTTCGACTAGCGGGAATGAATGAGCAGTTCTTC.

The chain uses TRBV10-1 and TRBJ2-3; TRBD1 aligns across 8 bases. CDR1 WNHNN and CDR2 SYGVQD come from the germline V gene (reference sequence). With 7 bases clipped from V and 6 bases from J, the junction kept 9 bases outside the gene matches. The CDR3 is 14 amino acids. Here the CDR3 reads CASTSGGLGDTQYF. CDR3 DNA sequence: TGCGCCAGCACTTCAGGGGGCCTGGGGGATACGCAGTATTTT.

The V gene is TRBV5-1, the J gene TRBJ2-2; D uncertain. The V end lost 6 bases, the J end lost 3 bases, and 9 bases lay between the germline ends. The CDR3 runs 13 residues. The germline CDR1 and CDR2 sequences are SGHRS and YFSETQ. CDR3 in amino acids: CASNLADTGELFF. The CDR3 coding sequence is TGCGCCAGCAACCTGGCGGACACCGGGGAGCTGTTTTTT.

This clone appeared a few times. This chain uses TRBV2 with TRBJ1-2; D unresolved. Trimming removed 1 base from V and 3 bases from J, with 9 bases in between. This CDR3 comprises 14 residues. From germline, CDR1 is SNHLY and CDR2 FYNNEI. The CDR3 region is CASSEDSRYYGYTF. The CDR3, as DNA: TGTGCCAGCAGTGAAGACAGCCGCTACTATGGCTACACCTTC.

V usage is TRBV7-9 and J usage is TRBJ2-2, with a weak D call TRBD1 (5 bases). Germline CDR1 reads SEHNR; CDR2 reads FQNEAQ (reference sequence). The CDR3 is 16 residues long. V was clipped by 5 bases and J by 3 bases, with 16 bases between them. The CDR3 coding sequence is TGTGCCAGCAGCGAAAGGACACCCAGGGACACCGGGGAGCTGTTTTTT. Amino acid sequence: CASSERTPRDTGELFF.

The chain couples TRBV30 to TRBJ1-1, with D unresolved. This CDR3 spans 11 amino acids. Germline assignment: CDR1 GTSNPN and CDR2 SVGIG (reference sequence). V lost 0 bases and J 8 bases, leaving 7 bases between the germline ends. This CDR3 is CAWSVAREAFF. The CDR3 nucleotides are TGTGCCTGGAGTGTAGCCAGGGAAGCTTTCTTT.

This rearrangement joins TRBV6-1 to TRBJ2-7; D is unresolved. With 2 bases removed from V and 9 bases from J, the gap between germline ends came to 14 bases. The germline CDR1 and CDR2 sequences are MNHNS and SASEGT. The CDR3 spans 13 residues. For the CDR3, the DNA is TGTGCCAGCAGTGAACAGGTGAACTCCGGGCAGTACTTC. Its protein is CASSEQVNSGQYF.

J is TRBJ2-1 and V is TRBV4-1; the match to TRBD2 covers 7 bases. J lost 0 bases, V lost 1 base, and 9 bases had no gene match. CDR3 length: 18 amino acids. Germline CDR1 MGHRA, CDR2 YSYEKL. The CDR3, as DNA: TGCGCCAGCAGCCAAGGAGCTAGCGGAGACAGCTCCTACAATGAGCAGTTCTTC. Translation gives CASSQGASGDSSYNEQFF.

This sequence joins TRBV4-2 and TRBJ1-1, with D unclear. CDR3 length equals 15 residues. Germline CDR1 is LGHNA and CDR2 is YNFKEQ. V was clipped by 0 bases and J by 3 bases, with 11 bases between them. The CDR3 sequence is CASSQDVERDTEAFF. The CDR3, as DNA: TGTGCCAGCAGCCAAGATGTAGAGAGGGACACTGAAGCTTTCTTT.

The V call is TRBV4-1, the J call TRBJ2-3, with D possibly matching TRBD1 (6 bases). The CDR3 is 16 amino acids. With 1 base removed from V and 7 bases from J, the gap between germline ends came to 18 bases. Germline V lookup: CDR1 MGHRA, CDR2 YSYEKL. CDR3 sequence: CASSQAPGVYGNTQYF. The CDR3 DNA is TGCGCCAGCAGCCAAGCCCCAGGGGTTTATGGAAATACGCAGTATTTT.

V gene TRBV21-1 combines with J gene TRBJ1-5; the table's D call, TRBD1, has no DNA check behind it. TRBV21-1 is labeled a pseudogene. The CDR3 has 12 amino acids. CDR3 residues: CVDRSSNQPQHF. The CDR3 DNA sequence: TGTGTGGACAGGTCTAGCAATCAGCCCCAGCATTTT.

The CDR3 reads CASSLPRGIPNGYTF. Written as DNA, the CDR3 is TGTGCCAGCAGCCTACCTAGGGGAATTCCGAATGGCTACACCTTC. The chain uses TRBV5-5 and TRBJ1-2; TRBD1 is a possible D gene (5 bases). Trimming shortened V by 4 bases and J by 6 bases, and 19 bases separated the two germline ends. The CDR3 loop spans 15 amino acids. CDR1 SGHKS and CDR2 YYEKEE come from the germline V gene (reference sequence).

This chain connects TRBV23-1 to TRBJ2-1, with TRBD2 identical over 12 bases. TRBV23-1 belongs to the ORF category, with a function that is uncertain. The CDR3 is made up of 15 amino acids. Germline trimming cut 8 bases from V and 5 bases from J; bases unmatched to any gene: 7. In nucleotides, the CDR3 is TGCGCCAGCGGGGGTCGGACTAGCGGGAACAATGAGCAGTTCTTC. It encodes CASGGRTSGNNEQFF.

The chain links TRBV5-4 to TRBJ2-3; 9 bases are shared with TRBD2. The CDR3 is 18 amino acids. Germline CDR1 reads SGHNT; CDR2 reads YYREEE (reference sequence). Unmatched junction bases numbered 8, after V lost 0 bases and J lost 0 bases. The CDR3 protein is CASSLGGLARSSTDTQYF. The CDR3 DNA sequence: TGTGCCAGCAGCTTGGGAGGACTAGCGCGTTCTAGCACAGATACGCAGTATTTT.

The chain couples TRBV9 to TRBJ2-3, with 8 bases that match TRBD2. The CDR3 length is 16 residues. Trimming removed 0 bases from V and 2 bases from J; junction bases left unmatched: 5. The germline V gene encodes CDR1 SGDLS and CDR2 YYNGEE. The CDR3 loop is CASSVAPGGITDTQYF. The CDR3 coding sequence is TGTGCCAGCAGCGTAGCTCCGGGAGGGATCACAGATACGCAGTATTTT.

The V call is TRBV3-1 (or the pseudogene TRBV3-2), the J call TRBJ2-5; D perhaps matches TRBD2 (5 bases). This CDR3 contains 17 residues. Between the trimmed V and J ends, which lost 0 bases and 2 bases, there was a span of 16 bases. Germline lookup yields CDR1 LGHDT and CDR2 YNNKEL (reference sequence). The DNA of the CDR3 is TGTGCCAGCAGCCAAGATCGGTTAGCGAGGGCTCAAGAGACCCAGTACTTC. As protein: CASSQDRLARAQETQYF.

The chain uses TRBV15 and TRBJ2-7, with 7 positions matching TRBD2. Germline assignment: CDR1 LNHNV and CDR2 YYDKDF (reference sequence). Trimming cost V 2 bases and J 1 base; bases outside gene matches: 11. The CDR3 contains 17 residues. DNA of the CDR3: TGTGCCACCAGCAGACGAAGACCGAGGGAGGGATCCTACGAGCAGTACTTC. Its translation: CATSRRRPREGSYEQYF.

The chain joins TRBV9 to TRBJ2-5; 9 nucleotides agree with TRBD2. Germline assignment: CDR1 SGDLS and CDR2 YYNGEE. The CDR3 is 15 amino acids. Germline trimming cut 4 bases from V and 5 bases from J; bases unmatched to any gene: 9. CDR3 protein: CASSLDSGSSETQYF. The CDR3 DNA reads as TGTGCCAGCAGCCTCGATAGCGGGAGTTCGGAGACCCAGTACTTC.